Below, 14 T cell receptor beta chains from the same sample are listed, as sequenced in a study of cytomegalovirus exposure and HLA in healthy donors. The data were produced by immunoSEQ multiplex PCR, yet TCRdb's version contains in-frame clones alone and is incomplete. The repertoire holds some 150,000 clones, with around nine tenths as singletons. Source material: PBMCs. The receptors derive from a man between 18 and 29 years old in good health and CMV-seropositive.

This clone was seen once. This chain uses TRBV13 with TRBJ2-1; D might be TRBD1 (5 bases). CDR1 is PRHDT and CDR2 is FYEKMQ in the germline V gene (reference sequence). V lost 2 bases to trimming and J lost 4 bases, with 6 bases between them. The CDR3 length is 13 residues. The CDR3 here is CASSLRGYNEQFF. DNA of the CDR3: TGTGCCAGCAGCTTAAGGGGTTACAATGAGCAGTTCTTC.

This chain uses TRBV4-1 with TRBJ1-5; 7 positions match TRBD1. There are 15 residues in the CDR3. The J segment lost 0 bases and the V segment lost 4 bases, leaving 3 bases of the junction unmatched. Germline V lookup: CDR1 MGHRA, CDR2 YSYEKL. The CDR3 spells CASSRQGYSNQPQHF. As DNA, the CDR3 is TGCGCCAGCAGCCGACAGGGCTATAGCAATCAGCCCCAGCATTTT.

The J gene is TRBJ1-2, the V gene TRBV2, with 8 positions matching TRBD1. The V and J ends lost 7 bases and 5 bases, in that order; junction bases with no gene match: 6. The CDR3 is made up of 13 amino acids. The germline V gene has CDR1 SNHLY and CDR2 FYNNEI. CDR3: CASIVTGGYGYTF. The CDR3 DNA reads as TGTGCCAGCATAGTTACAGGGGGTTATGGCTACACCTTC.

The CDR3 DNA is TGCGCCAGCAGGGGCACAGACACTGAAGCTTTCTTT. This gives the protein CASRGTDTEAFF. The V gene is TRBV10-2, the J gene TRBJ1-1; D is uncertain. CDR3 length equals 12 residues. V was pared by 6 bases and J by 3 bases, with 8 bases between. Germline CDR1 WSHSY, CDR2 SAAADI.

The chain uses TRBV25-1 and TRBJ2-3; 11 positions agree with TRBD2. The CDR3 consists of 16 residues. Unmatched junction bases numbered 8, after V lost 5 bases and J lost 4 bases. The germline V gene has CDR1 MGHDK and CDR2 SYGVNS. The CDR3 loop is CASSKTSGKGADTQYF. The CDR3 DNA is TGTGCCAGCAGTAAGACTAGCGGGAAGGGGGCAGATACGCAGTATTTT.

The chain recombines TRBV5-1 with TRBJ2-7; D is possibly TRBD2 (5 bases). The CDR3 contains 14 residues. V dropped 2 bases and J dropped 7 bases, with 16 bases sitting between them. Germline V gives CDR1 SGHRS, CDR2 YFSETQ. The CDR3: CASSFRGPLREQYF. Here the CDR3 DNA reads TGCGCCAGCAGCTTCCGCGGGCCCCTAAGGGAGCAGTACTTC. Combining the CDR3 with reference TRBV5-1 and TRBJ2-7 gives the whole variable domain KAGVTQTPRYLIKTRGQQVTLSCSPISGHRSVSWYQQTPGQGLQFLFEYFSETQRNKGNFPGRFSGRQFSNSRSEMNVSTLELGDSALYLCASSFRGPLREQYFGPGTRLTVT.

The count of this clone is one. The chain has TRBV18 and TRBJ1-3; D might be TRBD1 (6 bases). CDR1 and CDR2 (germline): KGHSH, LQKENI. V was trimmed by 6 bases and J by 0 bases, leaving 9 bases between them. The CDR3 contains 14 residues. CDR3 nucleotides: TGTGCCAGCTCCCAGGACAGCTCTGGAAACACCATATATTTT. Its protein is CASSQDSSGNTIYF. The entire variable domain, with the rest obtained from reference TRBV18 and TRBJ1-3, is as follows: NAGVMQNPRHLVRRRGQEARLRCSPMKGHSHVYWYRQLPEEGLKFMVYLQKENIIDESGMPKERFSAEFPKEGPSILRIQQVVRGDSAAYFCASSQDSSGNTIYFGEGSWLTVV.

The chain recombines TRBV5-1 with TRBJ2-3, with D possibly matching TRBD1 (6 bases). The CDR3 has 14 residues. The germline V gene encodes CDR1 SGHRS and CDR2 YFSETQ. The V end was cut by 2 bases, the J end by 4 bases, with 11 bases between. In DNA, the CDR3 is TGCGCCAGCAGCTTCGACAGGTTAGCAGATACGCAGTATTTT. It encodes CASSFDRLADTQYF.

CDR3 DNA sequence: TGTGCCACCAGCAGAGATACAGGGTCGTACTCCGGAAACACCATATATTTT. Protein product: CATSRDTGSYSGNTIYF. The chain couples TRBV15 to TRBJ1-3; tentative D call: TRBD1 (6 bases). The CDR3 consists of 17 residues. CDR1 LNHNV and CDR2 YYDKDF come from the germline V gene (reference sequence). V gave up 0 bases and J gave up 4 bases, with 16 bases separating them. Full variable domain (outside the CDR3, taken from reference TRBV15 and TRBJ1-3): DAMVIQNPRYQVTQFGKPVTLSCSQTLNHNVMYWYQQKSSQAPKLLFHYYDKDFNNEADTPDNFQSRRPNTSFCFLDIRSPGLGDTAMYLCATSRDTGSYSGNTIYFGEGSWLTVV.

The chain has TRBV10-2 and TRBJ2-1; 9 positions agree with TRBD1. The germline gives CDR1 WSHSY, CDR2 SAAADI. The CDR3 is 15 amino acids. The V gene end was trimmed by 5 bases and the J gene end by 6 bases; junction bases not matched to a gene: 8. The CDR3 region is CASSYRGPRFNEQFF. The CDR3 DNA is TGCGCCAGCAGTTACAGGGGGCCTCGGTTCAATGAGCAGTTCTTC.

The rearrangement links TRBV5-1 to TRBJ1-2; the D is unclear. Germline V gene data show CDR1 as SGHRS and CDR2 as YFSETQ. The CDR3 length is 13 residues. With 4 bases removed from V and 4 bases from J, the gap between germline ends came to 11 bases. In nucleotides, the CDR3 is TGCGCCAGCAGCCTCGAGCGGGGCTATGGCTACACCTTC. Residues: CASSLERGYGYTF.

V gene TRBV10-3 combines with J gene TRBJ1-2; D unresolved. Germline-derived CDR1 and CDR2 are ENHRY and SYGVKD. The V and J ends lost 4 bases and 4 bases respectively, with 10 bases between them. The CDR3 covers 13 residues. This CDR3 is CAISGNSLYGYTF. The DNA for the CDR3 is TGTGCCATCAGTGGAAACAGCCTCTATGGCTACACCTTC.

This rearrangement joins TRBV7-6 to TRBJ1-4; no firm D call. Germline V CDR1 and CDR2: SGHVS, FNYEAQ. Trimming took off 1 base at V and 2 bases at J, with 14 bases between the two ends. The CDR3 length is 17 residues. CDR3 sequence: CASSLVSPRSTNEKLFF. The CDR3, as DNA: TGTGCCAGCAGCTTAGTTAGTCCCAGGTCTACTAATGAAAAACTGTTTTTT.

The V gene is TRBV25-1, the J gene TRBJ2-5; maybe TRBD2 (5 bases). Germline values: CDR1 MGHDK, CDR2 SYGVNS. V lost 0 bases and J lost 7, with 12 bases in between. The CDR3 runs to 14 residues. CDR3 residues: CASSEYITGGTQYF. CDR3 nucleotide sequence: TGTGCCAGCAGTGAATATATAACTGGAGGGACCCAGTACTTC.